The text below deals with one T cell receptor beta chain. This clone was detected a few times. No antigen is known for it. Base qualities are not recorded, but no much larger clone differs from it by a single base. The data were taken from a study of memory CD4+ T cells and cytomegalovirus serostatus (dated by TCRdb to the late 2010s). A note on the overall study: The cohort included around 35 healthy adults from Belgium, of whom 9 were CMV seropositive and about 24 were CMV seronegative. CD4+ memory TCRbeta repertoires of a Belgian cohort with known cytomegalovirus serostatus were sequenced in order to replicate a published TCR-based CMV serostatus classifier. Study-level results and caveats: A median bootstrapped AUC of almost 0.96 with a 95% CI of 0.76-1.00 was achieved on the Belgian cohort by the original-framework classifier. For predicting CMV serostatus, the median bootstrapped AUC was about 0.96 using the original framework and 0.91 using a US-trained random forest. The results were read as suggesting that the CMV-associated TCR signature is, for the most part, present in the CD4+ memory repertoire. Only CD4+CD45RO+ memory cells were sequenced, in contrast to the original study, in which naive and memory CD4+ and CD8+ populations were covered. Of over 150 previously reported CMV-associated TCRbeta sequences, approximately 70 appeared in the CD4+ memory repertoires, each in one to five individuals.

Genomic DNA was extracted from sorted cells with the Quick-DNA Microprep Kit. Amplification of TCRbeta DNA was done with the immunoSEQ hsTCRbeta kit, following the protocol from the manufacturer. An Illumina MiSeq instrument was used to sequence the TCRbeta libraries. Regarding the original processing steps: Following removal of out-of-frame sequences, approximately 2.1 million distinct TCRbeta sequences were retained, with an average of roughly 70,000 per individual. Two values were used to score each individual: the count of 150 to 200 previously reported CMV-associated TCRbeta sequences and the total count of productive distinct TCRbeta sequences. A beta-binomial model was reimplemented in Python, and random forests from scikit-learn, run with default parameters, were trained on data from the US cohort. Classifier performance on the Belgian cohort was summarized as median AUC with percentile confidence intervals over 10,000 bootstrap iterations. Here the immuneACCESS table is served through TCRdb, limited to in-frame sequences with V and J called. Missing clones are a known gap in these copies; in checked studies unresolved V genes cover under half, and the rest lacks a known reason. V, J and clone size are taken as reported in that table, and D and trimming were inferred from the DNA itself. Recorded for this sample are some 35,000 clones; 79% of them occurred a single time. The leading ten clones occupy less than 6% of the sample.

Single viable CD3+CD4+CD8-CD45RO+ cells were sorted as memory CD4+ T cells on a FACSAria II. CMV serostatus was determined with a Roche Elecsys assay detecting serum IgG against CMV pp150, pp28, p38 and p52. After thawing, total CD4+ T cells were enriched by positive selection with CD4 magnetic microbeads. Samples originated from another study that specifically interrogated the CD4+ T cell memory repertoire. Peripheral blood mononuclear cells were isolated and cryopreserved following standard operating procedures; serum was stored at -80 °C. CD3-PerCP (BW264/56), CD4-APC (RPA-T4), CD45RO-PE (UCHT1) and CD8-Pacific Orange (3B5) antibodies were used for staining, and non-viable cells were excluded with Sytox blue. Counted from cysteine to phenylalanine, this CDR3 has 15 amino acids. Just the 45-base CDR3 DNA is kept, in frame starting at base 1. CDR1 and CDR2, per the germline V gene, are MGHDK and SYGVNS. Trimming accounts for 5 bases at V and 3 bases at J, while the number of junction bases matched to no gene is 7.

The chain was built from TRBV25-1 and TRBJ1-2, with TRBD1 matching 9 junction bases. The receptor was derived from an adult in good health and CMV-seropositive. The sequencing sample was made of memory CD4+ T cells from blood. The CDR3 corresponds to CASSYHRGRDYGYTF. The sequenced DNA is TGTGCCAGCAGTTACCACAGGGGGCGCGACTATGGCTACACCTTC.